Following are 21 T cell receptor beta chains from one sample sequenced in a study of shared clonotypes between healthy human individuals. Some clones are missing from TCRdb's copy, which holds only in-frame ones; the method was immunoSEQ multiplex PCR. This table has under 700,000 clones, around 96% appearing once. Naive CD8 cells lacked CD45RO, underwent positive selection for CCR7 and left out terminally differentiated effector memory CD45RA+ cells. The sample taken for sequencing was naive CD8+ T cells sorted from blood. Receptors originate from a woman aged 30 to 39 in good health.

The CDR3 DNA reads as TGCGCCAGCAGCGCGTCCGGGACAGGGGGACCGAACACCGGGGAGCTGTTTTTT. This gives the protein CASSASGTGGPNTGELFF. The J gene is TRBJ2-2, the V gene TRBV4-1, with 11 bases matching TRBD1. V lost 5 bases and J lost 0; bases outside the gene matches: 8. Per germline, CDR1 MGHRA and CDR2 YSYEKL. The CDR3 is 18 residues long.

The chain recombines TRBV19 with TRBJ2-1; D remains unclear. Germline values: CDR1 LNHDA, CDR2 SQIVND (reference sequence). Trimming removed 5 bases at V and 4 bases at J, with 9 bases between. The CDR3 consists of 13 residues. CDR3 in amino acids: CASSVDGYNEQFF. The DNA of the CDR3 is TGTGCCAGTAGTGTGGACGGTTACAATGAGCAGTTCTTC.

This sequence joins TRBV5-6 and TRBJ1-1; TRBD1 matches 8 bases. V lost 4 bases, J lost 1 base, and 3 bases stayed unmatched. The CDR3 has 14 amino acids. Germline V lookup: CDR1 SGHDT, CDR2 YYEEEE. The CDR3 DNA reads TGTGCCAGCAGCCGGGACAGGCAGAACACTGAAGCTTTCTTT. Its translation is CASSRDRQNTEAFF. Combining the CDR3 with reference TRBV5-6 and TRBJ1-1 gives the whole variable domain DAGVTQSPTHLIKTRGQQVTLRCSPKSGHDTVSWYQQALGQGPQFIFQYYEEEERQRGNFPDRFSGHQFPNYSSELNVNALLLGDSALYLCASSRDRQNTEAFFGQGTRLTVV.

This clone was detected only once. Other DNA sequences of this sample code for an identical CDR3. The chain combines TRBV28 with TRBJ2-3; a weak D match, TRBD2 (5 bases). The CDR3 totals 16 residues. CDR1 and CDR2 (germline): MDHEN, SYDVKM. V was cut by 2 bases and J by 0 bases, with 12 bases left in between. The CDR3 nucleotides are TGTGCCAGCAGTTTAACAAGCGGCCGAAGCACAGATACGCAGTATTTT. Its translation is CASSLTSGRSTDTQYF.

V and J are TRBV7-8 and TRBJ1-1; 8 bases are a match to TRBD1. From germline, CDR1 is SGHVS and CDR2 FQNEAQ. CDR3 length: 16 amino acids. The junction had 11 bases not matched to a gene; V was cut back by 5 bases and J by 3 bases. The CDR3 protein is CASSQGTGRLYTEAFF. As DNA, the CDR3 is TGTGCCAGCAGCCAAGGGACAGGTAGACTGTACACTGAAGCTTTCTTT.

Comments on this clone: Other nucleotide sequences from this sample produce the same CDR3. This chain uses TRBV9 with TRBJ2-3, with 7 bases fitting TRBD1. The CDR3 has 15 residues. V shed 3 bases and J 0 bases; nucleotides not matched to a gene: 4. Germline CDR1 is SGDLS and CDR2 is YYNGEE. In nucleotides, the CDR3 is TGTGCCAGCAGCGCCGGGACAGCTAGCACAGATACGCAGTATTTT. Amino acids: CASSAGTASTDTQYF.

V usage is TRBV10-3 and J usage is TRBJ2-5; D may be TRBD2 (6 bases). The better agreement between TRBJ2-7 and the DNA end casts doubt on the J call. The CDR3 is made up of 13 amino acids. The germline gives CDR1 ENHRY, CDR2 SYGVKD. The CDR3 DNA is TGTGCCATCAGTGAGGGCGGGAACTACGAGCAGTACTTC. Amino acid sequence: CAISEGGNYEQYF.

The V and J genes are TRBV27 and TRBJ2-2, with D unclear. The CDR3 covers 13 residues. The ends were cut back, 8 bases at V and 4 bases at J, with 11 bases in the middle. CDR1 and CDR2 from the germline V gene are MNHEY and SMNVEV (reference sequence). The CDR3 is CASGPARTGELFF. The CDR3 region has the DNA TGTGCCAGCGGGCCGGCGCGCACCGGGGAGCTGTTTTTT.

Of note for this clone: This sample also contains other DNA sequences that code for the same CDR3. Here the CDR3 DNA reads TGTGCCAGCAGCGTAGGTGGAGGCACCTACGAGCAGTACTTC. The encoded protein is CASSVGGGTYEQYF. The chain has TRBV9 and TRBJ2-7; D might be TRBD2 (5 bases). The CDR3 runs 14 residues. The V gene lost 0 bases and the J gene lost 2 bases, with 9 bases spanning the gap. CDR1 is SGDLS, CDR2 YYNGEE, per germline.

This clone was detected once. The chain joins TRBV4-1 to TRBJ1-2; D gene ambiguous. V gave up 5 bases and J gave up 1 base, with 5 bases separating them. Germline CDR1 MGHRA, CDR2 YSYEKL. This CDR3 is 12 amino acids long. DNA of the CDR3: TGCGCCAGCAGCTCGGTTAACTATGGCTACACCTTC. As protein: CASSSVNYGYTF.

The chain is built from TRBV4-2 and TRBJ2-3; TRBD2 agrees at 7 bases. The CDR3 sequence is 17 residues long. Germline V lookup: CDR1 LGHNA, CDR2 YNFKEQ. With V trimmed by 0 bases and J by 6 bases, 12 bases remained unmatched. This chain's CDR3 is CASSQEDGDYPKDTQYF. The DNA for the CDR3 is TGTGCCAGCAGCCAAGAAGATGGGGACTACCCGAAGGATACGCAGTATTTT.

The CDR3 bases are TGTGCCAGCAGTGGACAGGGTGAGGATGAAGCTTTCTTT. Its protein is CASSGQGEDEAFF. This chain joins TRBV6-1 and TRBJ1-1; 7 bases fit TRBD1. V was clipped by 4 bases and J by 7 bases; unmatched bases: 6. CDR1 is MNHNS and CDR2 is SASEGT in the germline V gene. CDR3 length: 13 amino acids.

This chain uses TRBV9 with TRBJ1-2, with D possibly being TRBD1 (5 bases). V lost 1 base, J lost 5 bases, and 12 bases lay in between. The V gene's germline CDR1 is SGDLS and CDR2 YYNGEE. The CDR3 is 14 residues long. This CDR3 is CASSVNSGGYGYTF. In DNA, the CDR3 is TGTGCCAGCAGCGTAAACAGCGGGGGGTATGGCTACACCTTC.

J is TRBJ2-5 and V is TRBV28; 7 nucleotides line up with TRBD1. The J call may be faulty, since TRBJ2-7 better matches the DNA end. This CDR3 has 15 residues. Looked up from germline, CDR1 is MDHEN and CDR2 is SYDVKM. The DNA of the CDR3 is TGTGCCAGCAGCCCAATTCGGCAGGGGGCCTACGAGCAGTACTTC. Amino acids: CASSPIRQGAYEQYF.

The chain is built from TRBV2 and TRBJ2-7; possible D gene TRBD2, 5 bases. V lost 8 bases and J lost 1, with 9 bases in between. CDR3 length: 12 amino acids. Germline V gives CDR1 SNHLY, CDR2 FYNNEI. CDR3 sequence: CASLRGSYEQYF. For the CDR3, the DNA is TGTGCCAGCTTGCGCGGGTCCTACGAGCAGTACTTC. Combining the CDR3 with reference TRBV2 and TRBJ2-7 gives the whole variable domain EPEVTQTPSHQVTQMGQEVILRCVPISNHLYFYWYRQILGQKVEFLVSFYNNEISEKSEIFDDQFSVERPDGSNFTLKIRSTKLEDSAMYFCASLRGSYEQYFGPGTRLTVT.

This chain links TRBV28 with TRBJ2-7; no clear D gene. The CDR3 is 13 amino acids. Germline loops: CDR1 MDHEN, CDR2 SYDVKM. V lost 3 bases to trimming and J lost 6 bases, with 12 bases between them. The CDR3 reads CASSFPVAGEQYF. CDR3 in DNA: TGTGCCAGCAGTTTCCCGGTAGCCGGCGAGCAGTACTTC.

The chain carries TRBV5-8 and TRBJ2-7; TRBD2 is a possible D gene (5 bases). CDR3 length: 14 amino acids. In germline, CDR1 is SGHTS, CDR2 YDEGEE. V was pared by 1 base and J by 2 bases, with 10 bases between. CDR3 bases: TGTGCCAGCAGCTTGTTGAGGGCCCCCTACGAGCAGTACTTC. Its protein is CASSLLRAPYEQYF.

The chain couples TRBV11-2 to TRBJ1-4; 9 bases match TRBD1. Losses at the gene ends were 1 base for V and 8 bases for J; bases not matched to a gene: 11. CDR3 length: 17 residues. Germline CDR1 reads SGHAT; CDR2 reads FQNNGV. CDR3 sequence (DNA): TGTGCCAGCAGCTTAGGGGTACTTGGGACAGGGAACGAAAAACTGTTTTTT. Translating it yields CASSLGVLGTGNEKLFF.

A single count supports this clone. The chain joins TRBV11-3 to TRBJ2-1, with D unresolved. CDR1 and CDR2 from the germline V gene are SGHNT and YENEEA. This CDR3 has 13 residues. The germline V and J ends were trimmed by 3 bases and 13 bases, with 16 bases remaining between them. CDR3 in DNA: TGTGCCAGCAGCTTGGCCCCCGGGTCACCCCAGTTCTTC. It translates to CASSLAPGSPQFF.

The rearrangement joins TRBV6-1 to TRBJ2-5, with D possibly TRBD2 on 6 matching bases. V was trimmed by 7 bases and J by 2 bases, leaving 14 bases between them. Looked up from germline, CDR1 is MNHNS and CDR2 is SASEGT. The CDR3 length is 14 residues. Here the CDR3 reads CASTYPGGQETQYF. The CDR3 DNA follows: TGTGCCAGCACCTACCCAGGAGGGCAAGAGACCCAGTACTTC.

The chain is built from TRBV13 and TRBJ1-1, with 11 bases identical to TRBD1. The CDR3 covers 15 residues. Germline CDR1 PRHDT, CDR2 FYEKMQ (reference sequence). V lost 5 bases to trimming and J lost 6 bases; unmatched junction nucleotides: 8. CDR3 nucleotides: TGTGCCAGCAGCCCTCACGGGACAGGGGGTCCTGAAGCTTTCTTT. Amino acid sequence: CASSPHGTGGPEAFF. The variable domain in full, completed from reference TRBV13 and TRBJ1-1, reads AAGVIQSPRHLIKEKRETATLKCYPIPRHDTVYWYQQGPGQDPQFLISFYEKMQSDKGSIPDRFSAQQFSDYHSELNMSSLELGDSALYFCASSPHGTGGPEAFFGQGTRLTVV.